The T cell receptor (beta chain) under discussion was sequenced for a study of T cell responses to AZD1222 COVID-19 vaccine. Method: immunoSEQ multiplex PCR; TCRdb's copy keeps in-frame clones and lacks some. The profile shows around 63,000 clones, 65% to 90% of them singletons. The table lists this clone with a few counts. This CDR3 has 15 amino acids. The germline V gene has CDR1 LGHDT and CDR2 YNNKEL (reference sequence). V was pared by 3 bases and J by 2 bases, with 11 bases between. J is TRBJ1-3 and V is TRBV3-1 (or the pseudogene TRBV3-2), with D unclear. The source is an adult in good health. Specimen: peripheral blood, collected on day 0 of AZD1222 vaccination. CDR3 nucleotides: TGTGCCAGCAGCCACAATCTCGGGGCTGGAAACACCATATATTTT. This codes for CASSHNLGAGNTIYF.